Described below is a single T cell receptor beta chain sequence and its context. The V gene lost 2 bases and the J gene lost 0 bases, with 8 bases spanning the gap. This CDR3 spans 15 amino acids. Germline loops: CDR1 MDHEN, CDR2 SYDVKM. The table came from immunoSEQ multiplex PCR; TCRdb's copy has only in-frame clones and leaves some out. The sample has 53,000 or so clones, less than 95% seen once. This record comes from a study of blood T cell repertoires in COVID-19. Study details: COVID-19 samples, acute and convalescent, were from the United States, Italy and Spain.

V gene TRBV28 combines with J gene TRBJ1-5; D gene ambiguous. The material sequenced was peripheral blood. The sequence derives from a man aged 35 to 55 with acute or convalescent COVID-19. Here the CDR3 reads CASSLTTVSNQPQHF. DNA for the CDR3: TGTGCCAGCAGTTTAACCACAGTTAGCAATCAGCCCCAGCATTTT.